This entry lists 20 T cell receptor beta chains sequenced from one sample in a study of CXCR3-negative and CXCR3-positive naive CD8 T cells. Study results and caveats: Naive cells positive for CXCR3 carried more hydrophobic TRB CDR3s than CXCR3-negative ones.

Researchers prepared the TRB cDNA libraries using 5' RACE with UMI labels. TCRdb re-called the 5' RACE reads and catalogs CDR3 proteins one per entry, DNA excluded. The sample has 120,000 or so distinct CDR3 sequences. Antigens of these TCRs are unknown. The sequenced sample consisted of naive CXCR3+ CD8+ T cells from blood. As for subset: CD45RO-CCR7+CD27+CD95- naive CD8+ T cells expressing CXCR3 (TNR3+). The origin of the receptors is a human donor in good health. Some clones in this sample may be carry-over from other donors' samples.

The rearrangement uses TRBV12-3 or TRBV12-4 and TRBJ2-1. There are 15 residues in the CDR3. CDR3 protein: CASSFSRVLNNEQFF.

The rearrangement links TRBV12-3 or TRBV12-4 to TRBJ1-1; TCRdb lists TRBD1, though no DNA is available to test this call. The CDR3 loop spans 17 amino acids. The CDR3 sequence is CASSPRTGEASPGEAFF.

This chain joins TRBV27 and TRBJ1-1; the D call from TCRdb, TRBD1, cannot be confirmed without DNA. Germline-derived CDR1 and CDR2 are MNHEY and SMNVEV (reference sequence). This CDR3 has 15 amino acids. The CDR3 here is CASSFSGGAEDEAFF.

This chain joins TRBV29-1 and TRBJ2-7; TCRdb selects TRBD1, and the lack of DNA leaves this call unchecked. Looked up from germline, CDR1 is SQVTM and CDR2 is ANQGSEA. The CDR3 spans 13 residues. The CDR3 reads CSVEEDRGYEQYF.

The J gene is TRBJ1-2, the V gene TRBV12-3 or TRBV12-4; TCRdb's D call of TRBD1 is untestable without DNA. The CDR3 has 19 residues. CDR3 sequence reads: CASSQATSWGQNPNYGYTF.

CDR3 residues: CASALDRYNEKLFF. V is TRBV19 and J is TRBJ1-4; TCRdb proposes TRBD1, but this gene call is untestable without DNA. This CDR3 is 14 amino acids long. The germline CDR1 and CDR2 sequences are LNHDA and SQIVND (reference sequence).

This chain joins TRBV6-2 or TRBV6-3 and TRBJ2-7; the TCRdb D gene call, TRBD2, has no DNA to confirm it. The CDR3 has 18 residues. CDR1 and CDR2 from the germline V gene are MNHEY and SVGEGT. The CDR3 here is CASSYSVGTSGSSYEQYF.

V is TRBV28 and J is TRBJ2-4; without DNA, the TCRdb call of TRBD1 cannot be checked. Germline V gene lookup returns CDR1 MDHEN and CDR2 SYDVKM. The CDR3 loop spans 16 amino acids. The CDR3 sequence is CASTPRRGTAKNIQYF.

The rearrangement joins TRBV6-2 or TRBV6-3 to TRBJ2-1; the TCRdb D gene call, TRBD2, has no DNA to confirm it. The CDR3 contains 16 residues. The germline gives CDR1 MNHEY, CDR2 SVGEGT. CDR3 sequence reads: CASSYGTSGGAVEQFF.

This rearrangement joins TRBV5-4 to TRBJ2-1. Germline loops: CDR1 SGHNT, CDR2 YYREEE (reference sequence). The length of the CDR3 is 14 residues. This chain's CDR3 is CARDLRSSYNEQFF. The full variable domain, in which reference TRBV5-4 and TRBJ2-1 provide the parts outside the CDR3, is ETGVTQSPTHLIKTRGQQVTLRCSSQSGHNTVSWYQQALGQGPQFIFQYYREEENGRGNFPPRFSGLQFPNYSSELNVNALELDDSALYLCARDLRSSYNEQFFGPGTRLTVL.

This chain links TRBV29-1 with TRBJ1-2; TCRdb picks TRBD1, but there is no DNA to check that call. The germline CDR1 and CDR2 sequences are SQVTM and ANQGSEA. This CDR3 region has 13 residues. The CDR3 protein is CSVWTGGKDGYTF. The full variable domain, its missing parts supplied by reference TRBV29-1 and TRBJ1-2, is SAVISQKPSRDICQRGTSLTIQCQVDSQVTMMFWYRQQPGQSLTLIATANQGSEATYESGFVIDKFPISRPNLTFSTLTVSNMSPEDSSIYLCSVWTGGKDGYTFGSGTRLTVV.

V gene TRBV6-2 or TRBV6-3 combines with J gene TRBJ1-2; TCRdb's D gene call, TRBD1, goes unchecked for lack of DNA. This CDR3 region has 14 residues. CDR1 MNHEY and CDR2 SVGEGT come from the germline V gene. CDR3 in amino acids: CASSYTDRSYGYTF.

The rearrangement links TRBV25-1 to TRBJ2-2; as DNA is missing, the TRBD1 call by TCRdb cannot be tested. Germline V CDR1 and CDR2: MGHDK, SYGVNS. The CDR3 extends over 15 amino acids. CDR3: CASSEGWGSPGELFF.

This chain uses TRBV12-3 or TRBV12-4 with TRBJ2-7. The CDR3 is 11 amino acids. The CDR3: CASSHYYEQYF.

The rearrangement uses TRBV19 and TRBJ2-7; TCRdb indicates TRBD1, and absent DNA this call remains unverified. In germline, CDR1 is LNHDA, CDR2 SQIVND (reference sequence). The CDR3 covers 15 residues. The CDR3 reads CASRPSTGFYYEQYF. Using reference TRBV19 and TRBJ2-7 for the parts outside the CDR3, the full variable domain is DGGITQSPKYLFRKEGQNVTLSCEQNLNHDAMYWYRQDPGQGLRLIYYSQIVNDFQKGDIAEGYSVSREKKESFPLTVTSAQKNPTAFYLCASRPSTGFYYEQYFGPGTRLTVT.

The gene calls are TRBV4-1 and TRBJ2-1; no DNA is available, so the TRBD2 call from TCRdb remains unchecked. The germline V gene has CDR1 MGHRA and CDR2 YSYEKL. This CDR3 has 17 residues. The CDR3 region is CASSQTGTSGGSGEQFF.

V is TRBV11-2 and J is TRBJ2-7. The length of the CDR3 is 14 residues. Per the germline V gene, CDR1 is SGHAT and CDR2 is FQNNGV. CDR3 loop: CASSLVGNKYEQYF.

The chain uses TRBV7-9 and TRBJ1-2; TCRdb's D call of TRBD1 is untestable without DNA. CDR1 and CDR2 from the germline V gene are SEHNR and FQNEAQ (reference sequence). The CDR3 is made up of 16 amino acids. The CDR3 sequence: CASSSVGGEPNYGYTF.

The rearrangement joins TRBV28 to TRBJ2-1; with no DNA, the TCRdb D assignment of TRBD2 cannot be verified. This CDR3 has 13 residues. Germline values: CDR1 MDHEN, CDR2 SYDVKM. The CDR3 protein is CASSEPGLNEQFF. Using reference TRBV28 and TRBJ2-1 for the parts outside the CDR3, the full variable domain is DVKVTQSSRYLVKRTGEKVFLECVQDMDHENMFWYRQDPGLGLRLIYFSYDVKMKEKGDIPEGYSVSREKKERFSLILESASTNQTSMYLCASSEPGLNEQFFGPGTRLTVL.

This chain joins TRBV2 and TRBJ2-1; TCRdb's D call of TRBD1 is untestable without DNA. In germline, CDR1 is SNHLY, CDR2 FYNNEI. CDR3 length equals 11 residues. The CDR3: CASVGANEPFF.